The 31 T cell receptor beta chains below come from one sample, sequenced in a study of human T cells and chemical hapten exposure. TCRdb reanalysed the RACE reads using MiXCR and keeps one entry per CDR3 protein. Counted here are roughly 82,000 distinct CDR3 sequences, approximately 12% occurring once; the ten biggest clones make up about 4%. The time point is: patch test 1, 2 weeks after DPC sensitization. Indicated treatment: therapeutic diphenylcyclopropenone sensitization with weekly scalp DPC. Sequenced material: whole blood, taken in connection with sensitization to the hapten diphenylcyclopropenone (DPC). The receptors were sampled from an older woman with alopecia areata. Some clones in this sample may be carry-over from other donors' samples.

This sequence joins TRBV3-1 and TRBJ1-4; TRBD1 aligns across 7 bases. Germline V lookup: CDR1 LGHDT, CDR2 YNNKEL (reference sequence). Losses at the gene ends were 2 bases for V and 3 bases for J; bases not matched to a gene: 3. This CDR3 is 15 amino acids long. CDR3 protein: CASSQLTGPNEKLFF. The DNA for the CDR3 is TGTGCCAGCAGCCAACTGACAGGGCCTAATGAAAAACTGTTTTTT.

This CDR3 is CASSLRQGGNSPLHF. In nucleotides, the CDR3 is TGCGCCAGCAGCTTGCGACAGGGGGGTAATTCACCCCTCCACTTT. The chain is built from TRBV5-1 and TRBJ1-6; TRBD1 matches 9 bases. The length of the CDR3 is 15 residues. V trimming: 1 base; J trimming: 6 bases; junction bases outside the gene matches: 2. CDR1 and CDR2 (germline): SGHRS, YFSETQ.

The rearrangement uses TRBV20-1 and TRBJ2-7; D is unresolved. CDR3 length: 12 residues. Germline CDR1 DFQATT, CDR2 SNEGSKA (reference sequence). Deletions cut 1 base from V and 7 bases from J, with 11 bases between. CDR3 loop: CSARVQAGEQYF. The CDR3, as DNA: TGCAGTGCTAGAGTGCAGGCCGGGGAGCAGTACTTC.

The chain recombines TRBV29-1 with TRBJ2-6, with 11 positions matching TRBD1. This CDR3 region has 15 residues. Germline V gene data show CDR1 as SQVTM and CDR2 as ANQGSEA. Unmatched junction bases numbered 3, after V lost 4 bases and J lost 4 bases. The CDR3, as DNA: TGCAGCGTTGCGGACAGGGGGCTCGGGGCCAACGTCCTGACTTTC. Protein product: CSVADRGLGANVLTF.

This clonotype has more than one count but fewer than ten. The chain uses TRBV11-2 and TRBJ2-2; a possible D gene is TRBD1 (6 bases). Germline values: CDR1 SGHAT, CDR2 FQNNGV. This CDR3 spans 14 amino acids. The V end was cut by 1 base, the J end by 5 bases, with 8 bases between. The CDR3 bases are TGTGCCAGCAGCTTAGGAACAGGGACCGGGGAGCTGTTTTTT. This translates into CASSLGTGTGELFF.

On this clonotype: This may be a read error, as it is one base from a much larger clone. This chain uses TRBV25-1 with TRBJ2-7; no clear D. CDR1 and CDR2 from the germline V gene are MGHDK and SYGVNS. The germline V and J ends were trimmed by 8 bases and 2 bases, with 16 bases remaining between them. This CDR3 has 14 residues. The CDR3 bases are TGTGCCAGCGGTGGAAGACCCCTTACCTACGAGCAGTACTTC. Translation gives CASGGRPLTYEQYF.

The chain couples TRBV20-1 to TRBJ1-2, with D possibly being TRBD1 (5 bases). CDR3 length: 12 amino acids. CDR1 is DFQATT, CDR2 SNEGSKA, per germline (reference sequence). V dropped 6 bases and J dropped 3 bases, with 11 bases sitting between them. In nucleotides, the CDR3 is TGCAGTGCAGGGGACGGTTACTATGGCTACACCTTC. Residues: CSAGDGYYGYTF.

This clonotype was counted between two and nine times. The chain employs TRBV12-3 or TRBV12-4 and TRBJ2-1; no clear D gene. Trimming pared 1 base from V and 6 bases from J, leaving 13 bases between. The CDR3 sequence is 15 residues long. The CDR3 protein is CASSLDRASFNEQFF. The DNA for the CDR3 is TGTGCCAGCAGTTTAGATAGGGCTTCTTTCAATGAGCAGTTCTTC.

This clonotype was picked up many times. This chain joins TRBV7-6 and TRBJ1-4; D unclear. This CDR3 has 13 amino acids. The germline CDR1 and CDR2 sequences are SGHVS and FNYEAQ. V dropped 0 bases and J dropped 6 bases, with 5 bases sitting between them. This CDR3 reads CASSLAQDEKLFF. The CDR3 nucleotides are TGTGCCAGCAGCTTAGCGCAAGATGAAAAACTGTTTTTT. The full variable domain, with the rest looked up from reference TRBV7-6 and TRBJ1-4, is GAGVSQSPRYKVTKRGQDVALRCDPISGHVSLYWYRQALGQGPEFLTYFNYEAQQDKSGLPNDRFSAERPEGSISTLTIQRTEQRDSAMYRCASSLAQDEKLFFGSGTQLSVL.

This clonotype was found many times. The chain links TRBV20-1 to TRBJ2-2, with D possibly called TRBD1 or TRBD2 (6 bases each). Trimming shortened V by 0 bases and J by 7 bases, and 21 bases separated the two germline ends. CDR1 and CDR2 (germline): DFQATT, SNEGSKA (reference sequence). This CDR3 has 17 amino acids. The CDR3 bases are TGCAGTGCTAGAGACATTGGGATCACCGGGGGCGACGGGGAGCTGTTTTTT. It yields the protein CSARDIGITGGDGELFF.

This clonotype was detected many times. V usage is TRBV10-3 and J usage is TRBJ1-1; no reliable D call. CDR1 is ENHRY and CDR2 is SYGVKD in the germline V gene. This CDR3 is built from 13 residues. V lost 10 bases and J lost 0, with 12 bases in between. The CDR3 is CATRGGLNTEAFF. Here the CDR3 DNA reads TGTGCCACCCGGGGAGGGTTGAACACTGAAGCTTTCTTT.

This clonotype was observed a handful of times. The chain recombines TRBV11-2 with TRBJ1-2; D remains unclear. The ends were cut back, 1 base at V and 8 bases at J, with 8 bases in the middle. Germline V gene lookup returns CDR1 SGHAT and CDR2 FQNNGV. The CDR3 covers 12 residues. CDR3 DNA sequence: TGTGCCAGCAGCTTAGTGTCGGGAGGCTACACCTTC. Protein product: CASSLVSGGYTF.

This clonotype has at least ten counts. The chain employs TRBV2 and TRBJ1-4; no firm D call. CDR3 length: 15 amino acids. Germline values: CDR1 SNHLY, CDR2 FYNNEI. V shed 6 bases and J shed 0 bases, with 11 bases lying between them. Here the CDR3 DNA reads TGTGCCAGCAGCGTGGGCGGCGCAACTAATGAAAAACTGTTTTTT. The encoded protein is CASSVGGATNEKLFF.

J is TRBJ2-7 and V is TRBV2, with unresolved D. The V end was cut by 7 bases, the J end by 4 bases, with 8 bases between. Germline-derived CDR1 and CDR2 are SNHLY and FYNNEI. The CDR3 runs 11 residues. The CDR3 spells CASNLYYEQYF. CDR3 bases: TGTGCCAGCAACCTCTATTACGAGCAGTACTTC. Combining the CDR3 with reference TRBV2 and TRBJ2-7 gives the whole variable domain EPEVTQTPSHQVTQMGQEVILRCVPISNHLYFYWYRQILGQKVEFLVSFYNNEISEKSEIFDDQFSVERPDGSNFTLKIRSTKLEDSAMYFCASNLYYEQYFGPGTRLTVT.

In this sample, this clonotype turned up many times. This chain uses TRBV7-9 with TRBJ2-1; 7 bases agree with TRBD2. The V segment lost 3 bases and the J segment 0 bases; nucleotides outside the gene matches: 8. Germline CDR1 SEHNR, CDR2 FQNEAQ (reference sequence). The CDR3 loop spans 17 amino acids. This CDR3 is CASSFPAGGSSYNEQFF. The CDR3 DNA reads TGTGCCAGCAGCTTCCCTGCGGGCGGGAGCTCCTACAATGAGCAGTTCTTC. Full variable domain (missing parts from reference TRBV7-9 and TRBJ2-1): DTGVSQNPRHKITKRGQNVTFRCDPISEHNRLYWYRQTLGQGPEFLTYFQNEAQLEKSRLLSDRFSAERPKGSFSTLEIQRTEQGDSAMYLCASSFPAGGSSYNEQFFGPGTRLTVL.

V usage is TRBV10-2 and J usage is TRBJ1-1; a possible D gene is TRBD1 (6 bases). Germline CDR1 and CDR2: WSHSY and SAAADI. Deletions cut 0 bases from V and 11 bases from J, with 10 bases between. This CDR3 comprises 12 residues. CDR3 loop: CASSESGGAAFF. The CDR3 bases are TGCGCCAGCAGTGAGTCCGGGGGCGCGGCTTTCTTT.

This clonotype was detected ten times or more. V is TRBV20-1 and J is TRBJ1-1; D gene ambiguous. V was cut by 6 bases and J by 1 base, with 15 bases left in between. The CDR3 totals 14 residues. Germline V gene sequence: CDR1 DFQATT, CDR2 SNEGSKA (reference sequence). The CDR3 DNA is TGCAGTGCCTCTCCTACGGGGAGGAACACTGAAGCTTTCTTT. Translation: CSASPTGRNTEAFF.

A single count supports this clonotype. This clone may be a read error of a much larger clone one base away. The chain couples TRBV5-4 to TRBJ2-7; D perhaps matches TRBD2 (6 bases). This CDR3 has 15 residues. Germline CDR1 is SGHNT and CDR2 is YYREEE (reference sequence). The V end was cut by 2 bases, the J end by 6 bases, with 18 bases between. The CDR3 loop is CASSLSGTGICEQYF. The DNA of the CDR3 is TGTGCCAGCAGCTTAAGTGGGACTGGAATATGCGAGCAGTACTTC.

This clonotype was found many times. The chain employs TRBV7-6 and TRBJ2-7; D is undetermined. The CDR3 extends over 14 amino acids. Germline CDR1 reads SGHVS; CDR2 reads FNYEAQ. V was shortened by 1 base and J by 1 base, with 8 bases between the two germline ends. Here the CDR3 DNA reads TGTGCCAGCAGCTTAGTAGCATATTCCTACGAGCAGTACTTC. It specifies CASSLVAYSYEQYF.

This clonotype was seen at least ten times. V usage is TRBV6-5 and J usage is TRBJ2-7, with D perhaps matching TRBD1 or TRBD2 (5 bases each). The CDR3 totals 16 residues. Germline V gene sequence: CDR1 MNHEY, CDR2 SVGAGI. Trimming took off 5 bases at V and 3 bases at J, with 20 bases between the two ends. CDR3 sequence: CASSSLPGREHYEQYF. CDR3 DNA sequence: TGTGCCAGCAGTAGCCTCCCGGGCAGGGAGCACTACGAGCAGTACTTC.

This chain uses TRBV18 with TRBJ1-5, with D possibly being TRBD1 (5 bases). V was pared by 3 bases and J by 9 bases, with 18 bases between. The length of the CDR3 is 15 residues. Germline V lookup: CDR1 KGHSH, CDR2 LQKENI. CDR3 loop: CASSPPGTGGWPQHF. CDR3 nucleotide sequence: TGTGCCAGCTCACCCCCCGGGACGGGTGGTTGGCCCCAGCATTTT.

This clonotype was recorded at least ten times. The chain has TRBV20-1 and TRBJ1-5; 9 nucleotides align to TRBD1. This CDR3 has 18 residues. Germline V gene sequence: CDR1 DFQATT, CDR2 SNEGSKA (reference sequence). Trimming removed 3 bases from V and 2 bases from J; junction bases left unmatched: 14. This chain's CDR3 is CSASLIPGQGVGNQPQHF. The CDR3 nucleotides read TGCAGTGCTAGCCTTATACCGGGACAGGGAGTCGGCAATCAGCCCCAGCATTTT.

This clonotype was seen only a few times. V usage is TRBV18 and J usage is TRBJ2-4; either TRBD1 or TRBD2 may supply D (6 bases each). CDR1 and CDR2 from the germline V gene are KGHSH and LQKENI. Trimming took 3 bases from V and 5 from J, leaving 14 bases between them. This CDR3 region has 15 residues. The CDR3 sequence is CASSPFGGAENIQYF. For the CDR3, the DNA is TGTGCCAGCTCACCGTTCGGGGGCGCGGAAAACATTCAGTACTTC.

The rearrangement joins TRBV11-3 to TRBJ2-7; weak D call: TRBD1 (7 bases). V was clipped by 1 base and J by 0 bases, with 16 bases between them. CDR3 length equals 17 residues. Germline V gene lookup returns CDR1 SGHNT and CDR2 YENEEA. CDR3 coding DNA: TGTGCCAGCAGCTTAGGTCGAGGCAGGGGGGCCTCCTACGAGCAGTACTTC. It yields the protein CASSLGRGRGASYEQYF.

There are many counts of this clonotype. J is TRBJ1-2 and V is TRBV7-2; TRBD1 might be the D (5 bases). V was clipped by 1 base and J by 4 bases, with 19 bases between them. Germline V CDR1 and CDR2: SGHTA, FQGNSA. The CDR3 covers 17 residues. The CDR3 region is CASSLGQGTERSYGYTF. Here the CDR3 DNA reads TGTGCCAGCAGCTTAGGGCAGGGAACGGAGAGGAGCTATGGCTACACCTTC.

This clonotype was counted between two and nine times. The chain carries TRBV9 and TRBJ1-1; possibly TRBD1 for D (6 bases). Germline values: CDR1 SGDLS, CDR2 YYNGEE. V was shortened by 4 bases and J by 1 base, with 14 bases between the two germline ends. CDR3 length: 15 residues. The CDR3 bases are TGTGCCAGCAGCAGGAGCGGGGGGCAGAACACTGAAGCTTTCTTT. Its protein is CASSRSGGQNTEAFF. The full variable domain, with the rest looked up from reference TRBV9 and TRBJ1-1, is DSGVTQTPKHLITATGQRVTLRCSPRSGDLSVYWYQQSLDQGLQFLIQYYNGEERAKGNILERFSAQQFPDLHSELNLSSLELGDSALYFCASSRSGGQNTEAFFGQGTRLTVV.

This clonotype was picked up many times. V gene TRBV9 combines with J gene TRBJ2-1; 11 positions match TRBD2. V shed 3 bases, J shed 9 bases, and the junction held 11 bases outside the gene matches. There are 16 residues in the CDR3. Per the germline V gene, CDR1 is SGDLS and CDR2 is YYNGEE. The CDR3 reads CASSEILAGGPPEQFF. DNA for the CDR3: TGTGCCAGCAGCGAAATATTAGCGGGGGGGCCACCTGAGCAGTTCTTC.

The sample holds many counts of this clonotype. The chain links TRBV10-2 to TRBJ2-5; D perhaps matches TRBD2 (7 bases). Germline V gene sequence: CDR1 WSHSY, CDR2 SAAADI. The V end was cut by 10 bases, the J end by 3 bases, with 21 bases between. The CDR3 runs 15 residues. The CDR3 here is CATPRGGVVEETQYF. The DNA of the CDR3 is TGCGCCACCCCCCGAGGGGGGGTGGTAGAAGAGACCCAGTACTTC.

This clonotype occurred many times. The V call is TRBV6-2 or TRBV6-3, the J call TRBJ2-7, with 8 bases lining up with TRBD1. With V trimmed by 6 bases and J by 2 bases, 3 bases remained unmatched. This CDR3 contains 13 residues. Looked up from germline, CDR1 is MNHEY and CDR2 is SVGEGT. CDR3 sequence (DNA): TGTGCCAGCAGGTGGACAGGGACCTACGAGCAGTACTTC. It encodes CASRWTGTYEQYF.

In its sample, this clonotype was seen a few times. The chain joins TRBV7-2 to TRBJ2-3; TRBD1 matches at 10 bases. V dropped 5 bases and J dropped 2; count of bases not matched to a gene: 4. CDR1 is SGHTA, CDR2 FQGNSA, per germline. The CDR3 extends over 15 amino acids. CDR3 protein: CASSHGTGVTDTQYF. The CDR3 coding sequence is TGTGCCAGCAGCCACGGGACAGGGGTCACAGATACGCAGTATTTT. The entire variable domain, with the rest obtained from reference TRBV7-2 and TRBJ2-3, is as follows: GAGVSQSPSNKVTEKGKDVELRCDPISGHTALYWYRQSLGQGLEFLIYFQGNSAPDKSGLPSDRFSAERTGGSVSTLTIQRTQQEDSAVYLCASSHGTGVTDTQYFGPGTRLTVL.

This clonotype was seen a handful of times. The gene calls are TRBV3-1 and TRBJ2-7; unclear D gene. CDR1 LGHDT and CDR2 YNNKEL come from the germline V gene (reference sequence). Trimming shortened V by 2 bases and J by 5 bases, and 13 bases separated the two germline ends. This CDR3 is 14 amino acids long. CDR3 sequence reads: CASSQSAIVDEQYF. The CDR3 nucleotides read TGTGCCAGCAGCCAATCGGCCATTGTGGACGAGCAGTACTTC.